This note documents a single T cell receptor (beta chain) sequence. This sample was included in a study of T cell changes during pregnancy in multiple sclerosis. Clones were read by immunoSEQ multiplex PCR, and TCRdb kept only the in-frame ones, dropping some. The data show approximately 130,000 clones, around 95% seen once. Trimming at V came to 0 bases and at J to 5 bases, leaving 17 bases not matched to a gene. This CDR3 contains 20 residues. Germline-derived CDR1 and CDR2 are SGHNT and YYREEE (reference sequence). This clonotype was sampled from a female donor with multiple sclerosis, enrolled in a pregnancy study. The V gene is TRBV5-4, the J gene TRBJ2-7; 13 bases agree with TRBD2. Specimen: peripheral blood, collected after pregnancy. The CDR3 spells CASSLVAWTSGSFRFDEQYF. DNA for the CDR3: TGTGCCAGCAGCTTGGTGGCGTGGACTAGCGGGAGTTTTAGGTTCGACGAGCAGTACTTC.